These 4 T cell receptor beta chains came from one sample sequenced in a study of human T cells and chemical hapten exposure. The time point was: pre-sensitization, week 0. Described treatment: therapeutic diphenylcyclopropenone sensitization with weekly scalp DPC. TCRdb used MiXCR to reprocess the RACE reads, holding one entry per CDR3 protein. The sample shows approximately 90,000 distinct CDR3 sequences, roughly 8.5% of them seen only once. Material: whole blood, obtained in connection with sensitization to the hapten diphenylcyclopropenone (DPC). The receptors shown here come from a man between 40 and 49 years old with alopecia areata. Some clones in this sample may be carry-over from other donors' samples.

The genes are TRBV5-1 and TRBJ2-5; the D is unclear. This CDR3 contains 14 residues. V lost 0 bases, J lost 7 bases, and 13 bases lay in between. From germline, CDR1 is SGHRS and CDR2 YFSETQ. CDR3 sequence: CASSLEPKSRTQYF. The CDR3 DNA reads as TGCGCCAGCAGCTTGGAGCCCAAATCACGGACCCAGTACTTC.

This chain joins TRBV29-1 and TRBJ1-1; D not resolved. Trimming took off 4 bases at V and 3 bases at J, with 6 bases between the two ends. This CDR3 has 11 residues. CDR1 is SQVTM, CDR2 ANQGSEA, per germline. The DNA of the CDR3 is TGCAGCGTTGGTAGGCACACTGAAGCTTTCTTT. It translates to CSVGRHTEAFF.

In its sample, this clonotype was seen many times. V usage is TRBV18 and J usage is TRBJ1-5; no definite D call. V lost 2 bases and J 7 bases, leaving 6 bases between the germline ends. The CDR3 extends over 12 amino acids. Germline assignment: CDR1 KGHSH and CDR2 LQKENI. CDR3 coding DNA: TGTGCCAGCTCACCAGGGGAACAGCCCCAGCATTTT. Translated, it gives CASSPGEQPQHF.

The J gene is TRBJ2-2, the V gene TRBV6-5, with D perhaps being TRBD1 or TRBD2 (5 bases each). CDR1 MNHEY and CDR2 SVGAGI come from the germline V gene. The CDR3 consists of 17 residues. The V end lost 5 bases, the J end lost 2 bases, and 18 bases lay between the germline ends. CDR3 region: CASSRRTPRGNTGELFF. The CDR3 DNA follows: TGTGCCAGCAGTAGGAGGACTCCTCGGGGCAACACCGGGGAGCTGTTTTTT.